This is a list of T cell receptor beta chains from one sample in a study of T cell responses to AZD1222 COVID-19 vaccine. Some clones are missing from TCRdb's copy, which holds only in-frame ones; the method was immunoSEQ multiplex PCR. Here the sample spans over 150,000 clones, 70% to 90% being singletons. The specimen comprised peripheral blood, sampled on day 0 of AZD1222 vaccination. Every receptor here comes from an adult in good health. Both conserved end residues are trimmed from each CDR3.

cdr3_aa j_call v_call
SVGQGPNQPQH TRBJ1-5 TRBV29-1
ASSLGVYGYT TRBJ1-2 TRBV7-9
AISDGQGRYTQY TRBJ2-3 TRBV10-3
ASSEEYEQY TRBJ2-7 TRBV2
ATSDRQGWVQETQY TRBJ2-5 TRBV24-1
ASSLRDGVEGYGYT TRBJ1-2 TRBV5-4
ASSVVTTYGYT TRBJ1-2 TRBV9
ASSIDPGAPQGTQY TRBJ2-5 TRBV19
ASSPPRGGSGANVLT TRBJ2-6 TRBV18
ASSGATSGANVLT TRBJ2-6 TRBV9
ASSLGTGGLGETQY TRBJ2-5 TRBV7-9
ASSEGSGVEQY TRBJ2-7 TRBV6-1
ASSFWTGNGYT TRBJ1-2 TRBV13
ASSLASGLTYEQY TRBJ2-7 TRBV7-2
ASSYSSAGYYGYT TRBJ1-2 TRBV6-5
ASSPGGRETQY TRBJ2-5 TRBV16
ASGTKVGYT TRBJ1-2 TRBV19
ASFRTSGIPLAKNIQY TRBJ2-4 TRBV19
ASTRGGETYGYT TRBJ1-2 TRBV7-9
ASSLAGRSTSTDTQY TRBJ2-3 TRBV5-1
ASSAYGGRNEQF TRBJ2-1 TRBV11-3
ASRGQGTYNSPLH TRBJ1-6 TRBV2
ARFPSGPYEQY TRBJ2-7 TRBV12-1
ASTGGRDSRKQY TRBJ2-7 TRBV11-1
SDSSGPTQY TRBJ2-3 TRBV20-1
ASSVGGGGGYNEQF TRBJ2-1 TRBV9
ASSHGTGGSSTGNTIY TRBJ1-3 TRBV3-1/TRBV3-2
SASPQSFNQPQH TRBJ1-5 TRBV20-1
ASKEGQVSTGELF TRBJ2-2 TRBV6-5
AGAQAPFYGYT TRBJ1-2 TRBV30
ASSATGGVNQPQH TRBJ1-5 TRBV18
ASSPRANRGDEKLF TRBJ1-4 TRBV18
ASSRGQGASFDEQF TRBJ2-1 TRBV5-4
ASSQSGDGNQPQH TRBJ1-5 TRBV23-1
ASSSVRWGGYT TRBJ1-2 TRBV7-9
ASSSRTGGYT TRBJ1-2 TRBV28
ASSEPGSGANVLT TRBJ2-6 TRBV6-1
ASSSVWGAGNTIY TRBJ1-3 TRBV7-9
ASSLPDRTSYEQY TRBJ2-7 TRBV5-6
ASRRQVVGEQY TRBJ2-7 TRBV28
ASSLGLGQGIYGYT TRBJ1-2 TRBV5-4
ASRGQGNTGELF TRBJ2-2 TRBV6-5
ASSISRSYGYT TRBJ1-2 TRBV19
ASSLQGAGETQY TRBJ2-5 TRBV11-1
ASSRTELNYGYT TRBJ1-2 TRBV2
ASSLWTGGGPIEKLF TRBJ1-4 TRBV16
SVETTSGYYTQY TRBJ2-3 TRBV29-1
ASSPGQEAEAF TRBJ1-1 TRBV18
ASSEGTSGNTDTQY TRBJ2-3 TRBV9
ASSYRYEQY TRBJ2-7 TRBV6-2/TRBV6-3
ASSFTSGGAWEQF TRBJ2-1 TRBV5-1
ASSPRLAGGRDTQY TRBJ2-3 TRBV5-8
ASSLGPAGTADTQY TRBJ2-3 TRBV7-2